This TCR beta chain was retrieved from a study of blood T cell repertoires in COVID-19. Study context: Samples representing acute and convalescent COVID-19 were sourced from the United States, Italy and Spain. The cDNA or gDNA used as material had been derived from T cells, B-cell-depleted T cells, or PBMCs.

Authors' processing steps: The assay estimated nucleated cells by amplifying reference gene primers. The table came from immunoSEQ multiplex PCR; TCRdb's copy has only in-frame clones and leaves some out. The V and J calls and clone size come from that table; D and trimming were worked out from the DNA. The table has approximately 60,000 clones, 93% seen once. The CDR3 has 15 residues. Trimming pared 4 bases from V and 5 bases from J, leaving 17 bases between. Germline assignment: CDR1 SGHNT and CDR2 YENEEA. The sequenced material came from peripheral blood. The chain couples TRBV11-3 to TRBJ2-5; a weak D match, TRBD1 (6 bases). The origin of this receptor is a man aged 70 or older with active COVID-19. The CDR3 loop reads CASSSSTGYGETQYF. The CDR3 nucleotides are TGTGCCAGCAGCTCCTCCACAGGGTATGGGGAGACCCAGTACTTC. The full variable domain, completed using reference TRBV11-3 and TRBJ2-5, is EAGVVQSPRYKIIEKKQPVAFWCNPISGHNTLYWYLQNLGQGPELLIRYENEEAVDDSQLPKDRFSAERLKGVDSTLKIQPAELGDSAVYLCASSSSTGYGETQYFGPGTRLLVL.